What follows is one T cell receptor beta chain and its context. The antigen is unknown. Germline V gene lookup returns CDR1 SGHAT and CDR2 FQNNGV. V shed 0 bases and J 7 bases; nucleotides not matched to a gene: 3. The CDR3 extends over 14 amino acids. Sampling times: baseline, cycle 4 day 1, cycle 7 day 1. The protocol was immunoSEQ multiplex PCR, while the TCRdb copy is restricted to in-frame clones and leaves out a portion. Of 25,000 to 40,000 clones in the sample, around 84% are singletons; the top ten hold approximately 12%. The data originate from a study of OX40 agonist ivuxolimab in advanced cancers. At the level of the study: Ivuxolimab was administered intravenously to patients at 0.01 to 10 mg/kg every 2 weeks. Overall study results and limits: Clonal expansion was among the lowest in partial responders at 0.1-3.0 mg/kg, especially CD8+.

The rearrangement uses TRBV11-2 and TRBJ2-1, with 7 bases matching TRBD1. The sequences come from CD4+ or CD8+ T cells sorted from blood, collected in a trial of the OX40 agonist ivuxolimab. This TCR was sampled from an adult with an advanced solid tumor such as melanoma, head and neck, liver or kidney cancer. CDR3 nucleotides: TGTGCCAGCAGCTTAGATCCACAGGGGAATGAGCAGTTCTTC. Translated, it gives CASSLDPQGNEQFF.